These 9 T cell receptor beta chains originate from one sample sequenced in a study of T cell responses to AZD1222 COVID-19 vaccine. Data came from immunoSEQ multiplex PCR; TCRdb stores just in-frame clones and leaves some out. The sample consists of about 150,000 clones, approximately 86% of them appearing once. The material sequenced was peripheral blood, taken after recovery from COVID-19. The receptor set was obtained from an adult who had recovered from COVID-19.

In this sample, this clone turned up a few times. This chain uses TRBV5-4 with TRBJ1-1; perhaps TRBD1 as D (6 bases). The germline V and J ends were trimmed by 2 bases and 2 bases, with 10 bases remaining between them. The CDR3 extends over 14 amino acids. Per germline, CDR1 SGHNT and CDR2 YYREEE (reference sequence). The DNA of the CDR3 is TGTGCCAGCAGCTTACAGGGCGACAACACTGAAGCTTTCTTT. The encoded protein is CASSLQGDNTEAFF.

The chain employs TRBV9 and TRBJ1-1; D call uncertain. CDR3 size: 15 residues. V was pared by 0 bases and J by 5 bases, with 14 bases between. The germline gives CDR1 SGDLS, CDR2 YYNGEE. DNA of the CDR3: TGTGCCAGCAGCGTAGAAGAGGGCTTCGGAACTGAAGCTTTCTTT. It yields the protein CASSVEEGFGTEAFF. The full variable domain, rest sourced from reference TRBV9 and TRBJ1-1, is DSGVTQTPKHLITATGQRVTLRCSPRSGDLSVYWYQQSLDQGLQFLIQYYNGEERAKGNILERFSAQQFPDLHSELNLSSLELGDSALYFCASSVEEGFGTEAFFGQGTRLTVV.

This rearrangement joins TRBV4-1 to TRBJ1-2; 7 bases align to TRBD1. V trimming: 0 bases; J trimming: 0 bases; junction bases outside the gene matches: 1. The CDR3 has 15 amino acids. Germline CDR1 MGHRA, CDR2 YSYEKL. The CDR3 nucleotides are TGCGCCAGCAGCCAAGAGACAGGGACTAACTATGGCTACACCTTC. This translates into CASSQETGTNYGYTF.

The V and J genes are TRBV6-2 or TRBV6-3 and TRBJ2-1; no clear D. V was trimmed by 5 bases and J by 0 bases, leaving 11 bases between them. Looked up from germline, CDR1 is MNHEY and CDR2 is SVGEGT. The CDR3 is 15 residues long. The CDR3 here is CASSGRRSSYNEQFF. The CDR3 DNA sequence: TGTGCCAGCAGTGGACGACGGAGCTCCTACAATGAGCAGTTCTTC.

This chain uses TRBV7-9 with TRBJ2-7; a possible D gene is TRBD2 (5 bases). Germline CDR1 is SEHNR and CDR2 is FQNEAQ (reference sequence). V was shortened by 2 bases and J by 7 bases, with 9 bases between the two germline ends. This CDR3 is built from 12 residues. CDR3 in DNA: TGTGCCAGCAGCTTAAATGAGCGGGAGCAGTACTTC. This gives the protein CASSLNEREQYF.

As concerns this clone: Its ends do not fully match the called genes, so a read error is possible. In DNA, the CDR3 is TGCGCCAGCAGCTTTTCTTCTACTAACACTGAGGCTTTCTTT. This translates into CASSFSSTNTEAFF. The genes are TRBV5-1 and TRBJ1-1; D remains ambiguous. In germline, CDR1 is SGHRS, CDR2 YFSETQ. CDR3 length: 14 amino acids.

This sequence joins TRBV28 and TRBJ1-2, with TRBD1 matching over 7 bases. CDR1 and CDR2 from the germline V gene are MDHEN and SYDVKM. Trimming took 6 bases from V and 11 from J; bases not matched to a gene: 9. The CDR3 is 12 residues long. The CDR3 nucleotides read TGTGCCAGCAGCTCCGCCCCAGGGGGGTACACCTTC. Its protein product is CASSSAPGGYTF.

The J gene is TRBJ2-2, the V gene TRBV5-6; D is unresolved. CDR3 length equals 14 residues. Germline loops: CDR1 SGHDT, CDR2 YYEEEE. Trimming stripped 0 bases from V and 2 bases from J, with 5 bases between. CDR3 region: CASSLAANTGELFF. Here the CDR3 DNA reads TGTGCCAGCAGCTTGGCCGCCAACACCGGGGAGCTGTTTTTT. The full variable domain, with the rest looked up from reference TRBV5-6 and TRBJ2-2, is DAGVTQSPTHLIKTRGQQVTLRCSPKSGHDTVSWYQQALGQGPQFIFQYYEEEERQRGNFPDRFSGHQFPNYSSELNVNALLLGDSALYLCASSLAANTGELFFGEGSRLTVL.

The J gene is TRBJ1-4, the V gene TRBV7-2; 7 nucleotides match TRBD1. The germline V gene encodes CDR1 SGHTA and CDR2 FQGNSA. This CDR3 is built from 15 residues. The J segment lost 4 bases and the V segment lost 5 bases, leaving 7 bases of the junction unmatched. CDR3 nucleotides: TGTGCCAGCAGCCCAAGGGACAGCCTTAATGAAAAACTGTTTTTT. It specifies CASSPRDSLNEKLFF. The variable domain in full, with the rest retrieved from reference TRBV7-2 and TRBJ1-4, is GAGVSQSPSNKVTEKGKDVELRCDPISGHTALYWYRQSLGQGLEFLIYFQGNSAPDKSGLPSDRFSAERTGGSVSTLTIQRTQQEDSAVYLCASSPRDSLNEKLFFGSGTQLSVL.